Listed here is a single TCR beta chain. The entry originates in a study of blood T cell repertoires in COVID-19. TCRdb keeps only in-frame clones here, not all; method: immunoSEQ multiplex PCR. The sample holds around 56,000 clones, around three quarters seen once. V shed 3 bases, J shed 8 bases, and the junction held 8 bases outside the gene matches. This CDR3 has 15 amino acids. Germline CDR1 reads LNHDA; CDR2 reads SQIVND (reference sequence). The chain uses TRBV19 and TRBJ2-1, with 9 bases that match TRBD2. The receptor was derived from a man between 60 and 70 years old with acute or convalescent COVID-19. Sequenced: peripheral blood. Here the CDR3 DNA reads TGTGCCAGTAGTATTAGGGCTAGCGGGGCCTATGAGCAGTTCTTC. It specifies CASSIRASGAYEQFF.